The 32 T cell receptor beta chains in this list originate from one sample, sequenced in a study of cytomegalovirus exposure and HLA in healthy donors. The PCR had 60 Vbeta and 13 Jbeta primers. Sequencing was performed with immunoSEQ multiplex PCR; in TCRdb, only in-frame clones are kept and a portion is missing. Among 110,000 or so clones listed, under 80% were seen once. The sequencing sample was made of PBMCs. These receptors all stem from a woman aged 45 to 65 in good health and CMV-seropositive.

The genes are TRBV14 and TRBJ1-2; D is possibly TRBD1 (5 bases). Germline assignment: CDR1 SGHDN and CDR2 FVKESK. Trimming removed 0 bases at V and 4 bases at J, with 15 bases between. The CDR3 totals 16 residues. The CDR3 region has the DNA TGTGCCAGCAGCCAAGATAGATGGGCGGACATCTATGGCTACACCTTC. Residues: CASSQDRWADIYGYTF.

This rearrangement joins TRBV6-1 to TRBJ2-5, with D perhaps matching TRBD2 (6 bases). V lost 6 bases to trimming and J lost 1 base, with 12 bases between them. The CDR3 consists of 14 residues. Germline V gene sequence: CDR1 MNHNS, CDR2 SASEGT. CDR3 DNA: TGTGCCAGCAGCGATCCGGGACTCCAAGAGACCCAGTACTTC. It encodes CASSDPGLQETQYF.

The chain combines TRBV19 with TRBJ1-2, with D unresolved. CDR1 is LNHDA, CDR2 SQIVND, per germline (reference sequence). Trimming cost V 3 bases and J 8 bases, with 16 bases left between them. The CDR3 runs 14 residues. In DNA form, the CDR3 reads TGTGCCAGTAGTATCGGCGGGTCCCTTCGGGGCTACACCTTC. Translation: CASSIGGSLRGYTF.

This clone has more than one count but fewer than ten. This sequence joins TRBV19 and TRBJ1-2; D call uncertain. The V gene's germline CDR1 is LNHDA and CDR2 SQIVND (reference sequence). Trimming took 3 bases from V and 2 from J, leaving 7 bases between them. The CDR3 runs to 13 residues. CDR3 DNA: TGTGCCAGTAGTATTGACAAAAACTATGGCTACACCTTC. Protein sequence: CASSIDKNYGYTF.

The J gene is TRBJ2-3, the V gene TRBV2, with 9 bases aligning to TRBD1. The CDR3 contains 16 residues. The J segment lost 2 bases and the V segment lost 8 bases, leaving 11 bases of the junction unmatched. Germline lookup yields CDR1 SNHLY and CDR2 FYNNEI. This CDR3 is CASASSTGGNTDTQYF. For the CDR3, the DNA is TGTGCCAGCGCAAGCTCGACAGGGGGGAACACAGATACGCAGTATTTT.

This chain uses TRBV7-2 with TRBJ1-4; D is unresolved. The V end was cut by 1 base, the J end by 7 bases, with 4 bases between. This CDR3 is built from 12 residues. CDR1 and CDR2 (germline): SGHTA, FQGNSA. CDR3 DNA: TGTGCCAGCAGCTTAGGTCGTGAAAAACTGTTTTTT. This gives the protein CASSLGREKLFF.

The chain joins TRBV10-3 to TRBJ2-2, with 9 bases matching TRBD2. The CDR3 totals 15 residues. Per germline, CDR1 ENHRY and CDR2 SYGVKD. J was trimmed by 5 bases and V by 10 bases; bases with no gene match: 11. The CDR3 nucleotides read TGTGCCACGGGACTTAGCGGGGGAAAAACCGGGGAGCTGTTTTTT. Protein sequence: CATGLSGGKTGELFF.

The rearrangement joins TRBV28 to TRBJ2-7, with 9 bases fitting TRBD2. Germline CDR1 is MDHEN and CDR2 is SYDVKM. The CDR3 is 17 amino acids. V shed 2 bases and J 2 bases; nucleotides not matched to a gene: 10. CDR3 bases: TGTGCCAGCAGTTTAGAGGCGGGAGGGCCGAAACCCTACGAGCAGTACTTC. Translation gives CASSLEAGGPKPYEQYF.

The rearrangement joins TRBV5-1 to TRBJ2-2, with D possibly being TRBD1 (6 bases). The CDR3 totals 15 residues. Trimming stripped 4 bases from V and 0 bases from J, with 10 bases between. CDR1 is SGHRS, CDR2 YFSETQ, per germline. CDR3 nucleotides: TGCGCCAGCAGCGTCGGACAGCCGAACACCGGGGAGCTGTTTTTT. Protein sequence: CASSVGQPNTGELFF.

The chain carries TRBV7-7 and TRBJ2-7, with 15 bases identical to TRBD2. This CDR3 contains 16 residues. V lost 5 bases, J lost 3 bases, and 5 bases stayed unmatched. CDR1 and CDR2 from the germline V gene are SSHAT and FNYEAQ (reference sequence). CDR3 nucleotides: TGTGCCAGCAGCCCAGGGACTAGCGGGAGGATCTACGAGCAGTACTTC. It encodes CASSPGTSGRIYEQYF. The whole variable domain, remainder taken from reference TRBV7-7 and TRBJ2-7, is GAGVSQSPRYKVTKRGQDVTLRCDPISSHATLYWYQQALGQGPEFLTYFNYEAQPDKSGLPSDRFSAERPEGSISTLTIQRTEQRDSAMYRCASSPGTSGRIYEQYFGPGTRLTVT.

The chain employs TRBV19 and TRBJ1-1; D unclear. Germline loops: CDR1 LNHDA, CDR2 SQIVND (reference sequence). This CDR3 has 13 residues. Between the trimmed V and J ends, which lost 3 bases and 4 bases, there was a span of 9 bases. CDR3 in amino acids: CASSIPRSTEAFF. The DNA of the CDR3 is TGTGCCAGTAGTATCCCGAGATCCACTGAAGCTTTCTTT.

V and J are TRBV5-1 and TRBJ2-5; 7 nucleotides line up with TRBD1. Germline values: CDR1 SGHRS, CDR2 YFSETQ. V was clipped by 4 bases and J by 5 bases; unmatched bases: 8. CDR3 length equals 14 residues. CDR3: CASSPQQGWETQYF. CDR3 in DNA: TGCGCCAGCAGCCCTCAACAGGGGTGGGAGACCCAGTACTTC.

The rearrangement uses TRBV2 and TRBJ1-5; D unclear. Germline V CDR1 and CDR2: SNHLY, FYNNEI. Trimming stripped 6 bases from V and 9 bases from J, with 12 bases between. The CDR3 loop spans 12 amino acids. CDR3 loop: CASSPEVRPQHF. DNA for the CDR3: TGTGCCAGCAGCCCAGAGGTCCGGCCCCAGCATTTT.

The chain employs TRBV2 and TRBJ1-5; D call uncertain. This CDR3 is 12 amino acids long. Germline V gene sequence: CDR1 SNHLY, CDR2 FYNNEI. V was pared by 7 bases and J by 7 bases, with 11 bases between. In DNA form, the CDR3 reads TGTGCCAGCACGGCTGGGCGACAGCCCCAGCATTTT. Amino acids: CASTAGRQPQHF.

This chain joins TRBV27 and TRBJ2-7; 8 positions agree with TRBD2. Germline trimming cut 6 bases from V and 2 bases from J; bases unmatched to any gene: 9. The germline V gene encodes CDR1 MNHEY and CDR2 SMNVEV (reference sequence). There are 15 residues in the CDR3. This CDR3 reads CASSPAAGEAYEQYF. The DNA of the CDR3 is TGTGCCAGCAGCCCTGCAGCGGGGGAGGCCTACGAGCAGTACTTC.

The genes are TRBV7-2 and TRBJ1-6; the D is unclear. In germline, CDR1 is SGHTA, CDR2 FQGNSA. The CDR3 spans 18 residues. The ends were cut back, 1 base at V and 0 bases at J, with 13 bases in the middle. As DNA, the CDR3 is TGTGCCAGCAGCTTAGATTACTTCCCGAGCTCCTATAATTCACCCCTCCACTTT. Translated, it gives CASSLDYFPSSYNSPLHF.

J is TRBJ1-2 and V is TRBV7-2; TRBD1 is a possible D gene (5 bases). Trimming pared 5 bases from V and 8 bases from J, leaving 12 bases between. The CDR3 runs 12 residues. CDR1 and CDR2 from the germline V gene are SGHTA and FQGNSA. CDR3 residues: CASSPSGGGYTF. The CDR3 DNA follows: TGTGCCAGCAGCCCCTCTGGGGGGGGCTACACCTTC. The full variable domain, completed using reference TRBV7-2 and TRBJ1-2, is GAGVSQSPSNKVTEKGKDVELRCDPISGHTALYWYRQSLGQGLEFLIYFQGNSAPDKSGLPSDRFSAERTGGSVSTLTIQRTQQEDSAVYLCASSPSGGGYTFGSGTRLTVV.

This clone occurred a few times. The chain carries TRBV11-2 and TRBJ2-7; D possibly corresponds to TRBD1 (7 bases). The germline gives CDR1 SGHAT, CDR2 FQNNGV. Between the trimmed V and J ends, which lost 1 base and 5 bases, there was a span of 12 bases. The CDR3 extends over 14 amino acids. CDR3 nucleotides: TGTGCCAGCAGCTTAGTGACAGGGAGGCACGAGCAGTACTTC. Its protein is CASSLVTGRHEQYF.

The chain employs TRBV6-6 and TRBJ1-1, with 8 nucleotides matching TRBD1. The CDR3 loop spans 13 amino acids. The germline V gene encodes CDR1 MNHNY and CDR2 SVGAGI (reference sequence). V was clipped by 5 bases and J by 10 bases; unmatched bases: 9. CDR3: CASSTEVDRAAFF. CDR3 DNA sequence: TGTGCCAGCAGTACCGAAGTGGACAGGGCAGCTTTCTTT.

J is TRBJ2-7 and V is TRBV5-6; no reliable D call. V was cut by 2 bases and J by 3 bases, with 6 bases left in between. Per the germline V gene, CDR1 is SGHDT and CDR2 is YYEEEE. This CDR3 has 12 amino acids. The CDR3 DNA reads TGTGCCAGCAGCTTCTCCGGCTACGAGCAGTACTTC. Translating gives CASSFSGYEQYF.

The CDR3 spells CASSRGDTIHEKLFF. The CDR3 DNA reads as TGCGCCAGCAGCCGAGGGGACACGATCCATGAAAAACTGTTTTTT. J is TRBJ1-4 and V is TRBV4-3, with D perhaps TRBD1 (6 bases). The CDR3 runs 15 residues. The germline V gene has CDR1 LGHNA and CDR2 YSLEER. V gave up 4 bases and J gave up 6 bases, with 15 bases separating them.

The chain carries TRBV4-1 and TRBJ2-1; TRBD1 aligns across 8 bases. Germline CDR1 and CDR2: MGHRA and YSYEKL. The J segment lost 7 bases and the V segment lost 2 bases, leaving 19 bases of the junction unmatched. The CDR3 runs to 19 residues. As DNA, the CDR3 is TGCGCCAGCAGCCAATCCCCGGGACAGGTTCAAAAAAAAGGGAATGAGCAGTTCTTC. It yields the protein CASSQSPGQVQKKGNEQFF.

V usage is TRBV4-1 and J usage is TRBJ1-1; the D is unclear. Germline V gene lookup returns CDR1 MGHRA and CDR2 YSYEKL. The CDR3 covers 14 residues. The V end lost 7 bases, the J end lost 3 bases, and 15 bases lay between the germline ends. The CDR3 region has the DNA TGCGCCAGCACCCTTGTTGGGGAGGACACTGAAGCTTTCTTT. It translates to CASTLVGEDTEAFF.

This clone has a single count. The J gene is TRBJ2-3, the V gene TRBV1; the table's D call TRBD2 went unverified against the DNA. TRBV1 is labeled a pseudogene. This CDR3 has 17 residues. CDR3 DNA sequence: TGCACCAGCAGCCGTACCGGGACTTTTCTTAGCACAGATACGCAGTATTTT. Its protein is CTSSRTGTFLSTDTQYF.

In this sample, this clone turned up once. The chain carries TRBV6-5 and TRBJ2-5, with D possibly being TRBD1 (5 bases). Germline V gives CDR1 MNHEY, CDR2 SVGAGI. The V and J ends lost 9 bases and 2 bases respectively, with 10 bases between them. This CDR3 contains 12 residues. CDR3 residues: CASGHPQETQYF. The CDR3 region has the DNA TGTGCCAGTGGACACCCTCAAGAGACCCAGTACTTC.

This chain uses TRBV18 with TRBJ2-2, with D maybe TRBD1 (5 bases). Germline CDR1 KGHSH, CDR2 LQKENI. The ends were cut back, 4 bases at V and 8 bases at J, with 23 bases in the middle. The CDR3 consists of 17 residues. Here the CDR3 DNA reads TGTGCCAGCTCACAAGAGACAGTGATATCTCCGCGAGGGGAGCTGTTTTTT. The encoded protein is CASSQETVISPRGELFF.

This clone was found a few times. The CDR3 coding sequence is TGTGCCAGCAGCTTGGTCCGGGACAGTGGGCTGTTTTTT. Residues: CASSLVRDSGLFF. The V call is TRBV7-8, the J call TRBJ2-2; 7 bases agree with TRBD1. In germline, CDR1 is SGHVS, CDR2 FQNEAQ. The CDR3 is 13 amino acids. The V segment lost 3 bases and the J segment 13 bases; nucleotides outside the gene matches: 8.

The V gene is TRBV4-3, the J gene TRBJ1-4; D possibly corresponds to TRBD1 (6 bases). This CDR3 spans 17 amino acids. The germline gives CDR1 LGHNA, CDR2 YSLEER. The ends were cut back, 4 bases at V and 3 bases at J, with 18 bases in the middle. CDR3 amino acids: CASSRLTGSGPNEKLFF. CDR3 DNA: TGCGCCAGCAGCCGTTTAACAGGGTCAGGGCCTAATGAAAAACTGTTTTTT.

The chain joins TRBV29-1 to TRBJ1-2, with 12 bases fitting TRBD1. V lost 3 bases and J lost 7; bases outside the gene matches: 9. Germline V lookup: CDR1 SQVTM, CDR2 ANQGSEA. The CDR3 covers 15 residues. CDR3 DNA sequence: TGCAGCGTTGAGGCCCGGGGACAGGGGGCCGGTGGCTACACCTTC. It codes for CSVEARGQGAGGYTF.

This clone has a handful of counts. This chain connects TRBV6-1 to TRBJ1-4, with D unresolved. The length of the CDR3 is 15 residues. Trimming took 6 bases from V and 4 from J, leaving 15 bases between them. Germline V gene lookup returns CDR1 MNHNS and CDR2 SASEGT. Here the CDR3 reads CASSSRGRFNEKLFF. The CDR3 DNA is TGTGCCAGCAGCTCACGCGGTCGCTTTAATGAAAAACTGTTTTTT.

The chain combines TRBV5-1 with TRBJ1-4, with a weak D call TRBD1 (5 bases). Germline V gene lookup returns CDR1 SGHRS and CDR2 YFSETQ. Between the trimmed V and J ends, which lost 4 bases and 6 bases, there was a span of 13 bases. The CDR3 consists of 14 residues. As DNA, the CDR3 is TGCGCCAGCAGCCCGACAGCGACCCATGAAAAACTGTTTTTT. Protein product: CASSPTATHEKLFF.

V and J are TRBV30 and TRBJ2-5, with D perhaps TRBD2 (6 bases). Germline CDR1 and CDR2: GTSNPN and SVGIG (reference sequence). The CDR3 totals 12 residues. V dropped 5 bases and J dropped 5 bases, with 12 bases sitting between them. This CDR3 is CAWCSGGETQYF. The CDR3, as DNA: TGTGCCTGGTGTAGCGGAGGGGAGACCCAGTACTTC. Supplemented by reference TRBV30 and TRBJ2-5, the full variable domain reads SQTIHQWPATLVQPVGSPLSLECTVEGTSNPNLYWYRQAAGRGLQLLFYSVGIGQISSEVPQNLSASRPQDRQFILSSKKLLLSDSGFYLCAWCSGGETQYFGPGTRLLVL.